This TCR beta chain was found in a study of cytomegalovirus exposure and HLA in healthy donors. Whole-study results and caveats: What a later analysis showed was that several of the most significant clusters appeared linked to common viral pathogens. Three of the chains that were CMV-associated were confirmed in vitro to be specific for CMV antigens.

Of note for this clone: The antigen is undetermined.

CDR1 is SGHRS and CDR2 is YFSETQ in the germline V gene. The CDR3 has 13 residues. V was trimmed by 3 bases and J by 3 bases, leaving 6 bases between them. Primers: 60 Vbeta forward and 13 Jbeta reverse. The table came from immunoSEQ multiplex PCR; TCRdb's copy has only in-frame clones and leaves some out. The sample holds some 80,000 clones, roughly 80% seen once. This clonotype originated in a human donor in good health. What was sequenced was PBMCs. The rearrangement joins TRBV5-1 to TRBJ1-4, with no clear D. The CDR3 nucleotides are TGCGCCAGCAGCTGGGAGGCTAATGAAAAACTGTTTTTT. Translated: CASSWEANEKLFF.